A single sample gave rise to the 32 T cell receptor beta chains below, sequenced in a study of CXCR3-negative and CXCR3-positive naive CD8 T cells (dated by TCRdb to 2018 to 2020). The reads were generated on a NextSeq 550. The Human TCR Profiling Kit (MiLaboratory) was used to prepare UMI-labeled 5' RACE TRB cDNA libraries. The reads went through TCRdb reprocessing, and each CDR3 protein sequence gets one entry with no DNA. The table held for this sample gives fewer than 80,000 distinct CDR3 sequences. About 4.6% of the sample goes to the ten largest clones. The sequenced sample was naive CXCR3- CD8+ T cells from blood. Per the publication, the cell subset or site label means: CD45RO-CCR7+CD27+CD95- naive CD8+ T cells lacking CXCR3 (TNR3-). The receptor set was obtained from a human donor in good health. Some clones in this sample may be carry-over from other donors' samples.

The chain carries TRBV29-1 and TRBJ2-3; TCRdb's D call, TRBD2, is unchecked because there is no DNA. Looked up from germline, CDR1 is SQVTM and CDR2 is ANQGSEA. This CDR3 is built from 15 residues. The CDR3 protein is CSVDIAGERTDTQYF.

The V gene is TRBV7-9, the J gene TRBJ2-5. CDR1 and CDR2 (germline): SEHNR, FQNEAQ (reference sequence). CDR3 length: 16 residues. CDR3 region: CASSSLGGLDGETQHF.

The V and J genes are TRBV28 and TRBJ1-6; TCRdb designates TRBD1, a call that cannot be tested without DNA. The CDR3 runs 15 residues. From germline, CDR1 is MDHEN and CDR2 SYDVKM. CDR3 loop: CASSPDSPYNSPLHF.

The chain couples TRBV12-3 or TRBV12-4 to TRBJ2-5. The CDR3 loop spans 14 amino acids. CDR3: CASSLALSYGTQYF.

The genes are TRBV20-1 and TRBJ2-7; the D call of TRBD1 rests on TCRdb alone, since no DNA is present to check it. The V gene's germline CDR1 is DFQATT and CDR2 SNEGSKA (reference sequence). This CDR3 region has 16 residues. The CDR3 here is CSARDRPRDLSYEQYF.

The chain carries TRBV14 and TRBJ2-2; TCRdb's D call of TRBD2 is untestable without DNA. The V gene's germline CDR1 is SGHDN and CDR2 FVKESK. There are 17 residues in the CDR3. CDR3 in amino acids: CASSQVQRGANTGELFF.

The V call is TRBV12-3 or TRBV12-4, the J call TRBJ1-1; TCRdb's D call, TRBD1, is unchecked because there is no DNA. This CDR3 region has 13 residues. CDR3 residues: CASGGLEGTEAFF.

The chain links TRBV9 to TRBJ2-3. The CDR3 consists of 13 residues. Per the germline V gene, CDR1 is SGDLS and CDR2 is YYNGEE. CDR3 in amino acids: CASSVGSTDTQYF. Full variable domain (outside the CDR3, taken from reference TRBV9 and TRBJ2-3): DSGVTQTPKHLITATGQRVTLRCSPRSGDLSVYWYQQSLDQGLQFLIQYYNGEERAKGNILERFSAQQFPDLHSELNLSSLELGDSALYFCASSVGSTDTQYFGPGTRLTVL.

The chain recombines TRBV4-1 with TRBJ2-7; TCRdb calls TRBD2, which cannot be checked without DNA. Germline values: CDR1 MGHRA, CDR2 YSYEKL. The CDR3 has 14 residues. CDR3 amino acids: CASSPGDSLYEQYF.

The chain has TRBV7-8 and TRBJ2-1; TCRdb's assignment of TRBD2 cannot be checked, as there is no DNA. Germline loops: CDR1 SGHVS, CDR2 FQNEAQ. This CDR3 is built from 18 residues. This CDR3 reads CASSVPGTSGRAGDEQFF.

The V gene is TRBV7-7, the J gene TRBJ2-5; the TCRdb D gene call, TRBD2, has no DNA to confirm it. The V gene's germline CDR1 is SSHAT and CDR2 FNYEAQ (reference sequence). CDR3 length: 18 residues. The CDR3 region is CASSSRLAGGLNQETQYF. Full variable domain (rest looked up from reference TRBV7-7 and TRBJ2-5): GAGVSQSPRYKVTKRGQDVTLRCDPISSHATLYWYQQALGQGPEFLTYFNYEAQPDKSGLPSDRFSAERPEGSISTLTIQRTEQRDSAMYRCASSSRLAGGLNQETQYFGPGTRLLVL.

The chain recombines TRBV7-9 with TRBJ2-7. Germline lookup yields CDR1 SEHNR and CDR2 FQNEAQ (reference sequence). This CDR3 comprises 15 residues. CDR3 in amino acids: CASSSGAGLTYEQYF. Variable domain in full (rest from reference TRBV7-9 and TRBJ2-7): DTGVSQNPRHKITKRGQNVTFRCDPISEHNRLYWYRQTLGQGPEFLTYFQNEAQLEKSRLLSDRFSAERPKGSFSTLEIQRTEQGDSAMYLCASSSGAGLTYEQYFGPGTRLTVT.

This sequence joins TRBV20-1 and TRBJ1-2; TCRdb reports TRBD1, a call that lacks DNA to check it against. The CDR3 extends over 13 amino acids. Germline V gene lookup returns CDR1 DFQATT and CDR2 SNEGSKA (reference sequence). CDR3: CSARDREHAGYTF.

This CDR3 reads CASELGSGEYSPLHF. The genes are TRBV7-2 and TRBJ1-6; TCRdb picks TRBD1, but there is no DNA to check that call. CDR3 size: 15 residues. The germline V gene has CDR1 SGHTA and CDR2 FQGNSA.

This CDR3 is CASSQVAPSTDTQYF. The chain recombines TRBV5-6 with TRBJ2-3; TCRdb returns TRBD1, unconfirmable since there is no DNA. From germline, CDR1 is SGHDT and CDR2 YYEEEE. The CDR3 consists of 15 residues.

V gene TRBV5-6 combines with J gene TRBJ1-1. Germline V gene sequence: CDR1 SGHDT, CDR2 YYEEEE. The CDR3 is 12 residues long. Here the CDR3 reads CASSLEGTEAFF.

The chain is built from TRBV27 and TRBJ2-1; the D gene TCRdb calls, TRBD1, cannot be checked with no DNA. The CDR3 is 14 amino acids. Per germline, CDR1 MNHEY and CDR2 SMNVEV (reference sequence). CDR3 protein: CASNDRGPGWEQFF.

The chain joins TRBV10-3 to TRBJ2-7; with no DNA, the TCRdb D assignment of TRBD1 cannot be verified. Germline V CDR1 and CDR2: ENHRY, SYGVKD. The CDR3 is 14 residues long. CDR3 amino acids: CAISAGREKYEQYF.

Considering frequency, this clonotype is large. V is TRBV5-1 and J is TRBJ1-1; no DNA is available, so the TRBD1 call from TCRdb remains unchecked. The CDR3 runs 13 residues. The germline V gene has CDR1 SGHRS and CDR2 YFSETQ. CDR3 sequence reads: CASSLGQGVVAFF.

CDR3 loop: CASTPGPNYGYTF. The chain uses TRBV12-3 or TRBV12-4 and TRBJ1-2; the TCRdb D gene call, TRBD1, has no DNA to confirm it. The CDR3 covers 13 residues.

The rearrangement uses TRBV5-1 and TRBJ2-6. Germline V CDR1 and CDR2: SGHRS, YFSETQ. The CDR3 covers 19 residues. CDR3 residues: CASSLDRPDVATGANVLTF.

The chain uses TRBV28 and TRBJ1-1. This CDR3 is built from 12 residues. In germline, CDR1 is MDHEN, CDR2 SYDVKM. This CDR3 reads CASSFGYNEAFF. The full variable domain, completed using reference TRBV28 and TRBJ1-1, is DVKVTQSSRYLVKRTGEKVFLECVQDMDHENMFWYRQDPGLGLRLIYFSYDVKMKEKGDIPEGYSVSREKKERFSLILESASTNQTSMYLCASSFGYNEAFFGQGTRLTVV.

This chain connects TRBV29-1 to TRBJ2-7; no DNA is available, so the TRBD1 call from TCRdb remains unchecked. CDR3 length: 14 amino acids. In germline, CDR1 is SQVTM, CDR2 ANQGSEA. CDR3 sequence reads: CSVEGTGQSYEQYF.

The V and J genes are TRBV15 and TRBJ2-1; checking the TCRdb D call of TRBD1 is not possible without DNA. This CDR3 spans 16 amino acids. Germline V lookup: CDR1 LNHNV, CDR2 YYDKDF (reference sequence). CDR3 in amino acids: CATSTPRDREYNEQFF.

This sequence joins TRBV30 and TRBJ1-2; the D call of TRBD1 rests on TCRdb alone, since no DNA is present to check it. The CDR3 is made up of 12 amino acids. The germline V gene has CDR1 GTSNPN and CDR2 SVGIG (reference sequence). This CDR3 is CASTGVDYGYTF.

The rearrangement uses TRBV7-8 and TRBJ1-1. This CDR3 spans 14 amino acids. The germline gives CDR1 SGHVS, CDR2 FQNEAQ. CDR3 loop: CASSPGGPYTEAFF.

CDR3 sequence reads: CSVGGGGASNEQYF. The rearrangement uses TRBV29-1 and TRBJ2-7; TCRdb's D call, TRBD1, is unchecked because there is no DNA. Germline CDR1 SQVTM, CDR2 ANQGSEA. This CDR3 has 14 residues.

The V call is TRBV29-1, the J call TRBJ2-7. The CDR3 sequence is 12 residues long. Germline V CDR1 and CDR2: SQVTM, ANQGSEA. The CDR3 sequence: CSVAENSYEQYF.

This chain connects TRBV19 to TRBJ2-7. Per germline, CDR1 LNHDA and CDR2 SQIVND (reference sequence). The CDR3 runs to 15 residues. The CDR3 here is CASSIWHQISYEQYF.

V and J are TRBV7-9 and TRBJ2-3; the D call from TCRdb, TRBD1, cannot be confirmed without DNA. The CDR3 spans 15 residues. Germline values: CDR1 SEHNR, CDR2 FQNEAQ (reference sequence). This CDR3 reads CASRSRQTNTDTQYF.

The CDR3 region is CSVEGGGPSYEQYF. This rearrangement joins TRBV29-1 to TRBJ2-7; TCRdb's D call, TRBD1, is unchecked because there is no DNA. The CDR3 has 14 residues. The germline V gene has CDR1 SQVTM and CDR2 ANQGSEA.

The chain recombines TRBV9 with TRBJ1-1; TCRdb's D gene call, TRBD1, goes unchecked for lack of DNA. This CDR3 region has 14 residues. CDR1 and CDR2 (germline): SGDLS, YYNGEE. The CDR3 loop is CASNPTGVGTEAFF. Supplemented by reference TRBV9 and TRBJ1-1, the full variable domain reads DSGVTQTPKHLITATGQRVTLRCSPRSGDLSVYWYQQSLDQGLQFLIQYYNGEERAKGNILERFSAQQFPDLHSELNLSSLELGDSALYFCASNPTGVGTEAFFGQGTRLTVV.